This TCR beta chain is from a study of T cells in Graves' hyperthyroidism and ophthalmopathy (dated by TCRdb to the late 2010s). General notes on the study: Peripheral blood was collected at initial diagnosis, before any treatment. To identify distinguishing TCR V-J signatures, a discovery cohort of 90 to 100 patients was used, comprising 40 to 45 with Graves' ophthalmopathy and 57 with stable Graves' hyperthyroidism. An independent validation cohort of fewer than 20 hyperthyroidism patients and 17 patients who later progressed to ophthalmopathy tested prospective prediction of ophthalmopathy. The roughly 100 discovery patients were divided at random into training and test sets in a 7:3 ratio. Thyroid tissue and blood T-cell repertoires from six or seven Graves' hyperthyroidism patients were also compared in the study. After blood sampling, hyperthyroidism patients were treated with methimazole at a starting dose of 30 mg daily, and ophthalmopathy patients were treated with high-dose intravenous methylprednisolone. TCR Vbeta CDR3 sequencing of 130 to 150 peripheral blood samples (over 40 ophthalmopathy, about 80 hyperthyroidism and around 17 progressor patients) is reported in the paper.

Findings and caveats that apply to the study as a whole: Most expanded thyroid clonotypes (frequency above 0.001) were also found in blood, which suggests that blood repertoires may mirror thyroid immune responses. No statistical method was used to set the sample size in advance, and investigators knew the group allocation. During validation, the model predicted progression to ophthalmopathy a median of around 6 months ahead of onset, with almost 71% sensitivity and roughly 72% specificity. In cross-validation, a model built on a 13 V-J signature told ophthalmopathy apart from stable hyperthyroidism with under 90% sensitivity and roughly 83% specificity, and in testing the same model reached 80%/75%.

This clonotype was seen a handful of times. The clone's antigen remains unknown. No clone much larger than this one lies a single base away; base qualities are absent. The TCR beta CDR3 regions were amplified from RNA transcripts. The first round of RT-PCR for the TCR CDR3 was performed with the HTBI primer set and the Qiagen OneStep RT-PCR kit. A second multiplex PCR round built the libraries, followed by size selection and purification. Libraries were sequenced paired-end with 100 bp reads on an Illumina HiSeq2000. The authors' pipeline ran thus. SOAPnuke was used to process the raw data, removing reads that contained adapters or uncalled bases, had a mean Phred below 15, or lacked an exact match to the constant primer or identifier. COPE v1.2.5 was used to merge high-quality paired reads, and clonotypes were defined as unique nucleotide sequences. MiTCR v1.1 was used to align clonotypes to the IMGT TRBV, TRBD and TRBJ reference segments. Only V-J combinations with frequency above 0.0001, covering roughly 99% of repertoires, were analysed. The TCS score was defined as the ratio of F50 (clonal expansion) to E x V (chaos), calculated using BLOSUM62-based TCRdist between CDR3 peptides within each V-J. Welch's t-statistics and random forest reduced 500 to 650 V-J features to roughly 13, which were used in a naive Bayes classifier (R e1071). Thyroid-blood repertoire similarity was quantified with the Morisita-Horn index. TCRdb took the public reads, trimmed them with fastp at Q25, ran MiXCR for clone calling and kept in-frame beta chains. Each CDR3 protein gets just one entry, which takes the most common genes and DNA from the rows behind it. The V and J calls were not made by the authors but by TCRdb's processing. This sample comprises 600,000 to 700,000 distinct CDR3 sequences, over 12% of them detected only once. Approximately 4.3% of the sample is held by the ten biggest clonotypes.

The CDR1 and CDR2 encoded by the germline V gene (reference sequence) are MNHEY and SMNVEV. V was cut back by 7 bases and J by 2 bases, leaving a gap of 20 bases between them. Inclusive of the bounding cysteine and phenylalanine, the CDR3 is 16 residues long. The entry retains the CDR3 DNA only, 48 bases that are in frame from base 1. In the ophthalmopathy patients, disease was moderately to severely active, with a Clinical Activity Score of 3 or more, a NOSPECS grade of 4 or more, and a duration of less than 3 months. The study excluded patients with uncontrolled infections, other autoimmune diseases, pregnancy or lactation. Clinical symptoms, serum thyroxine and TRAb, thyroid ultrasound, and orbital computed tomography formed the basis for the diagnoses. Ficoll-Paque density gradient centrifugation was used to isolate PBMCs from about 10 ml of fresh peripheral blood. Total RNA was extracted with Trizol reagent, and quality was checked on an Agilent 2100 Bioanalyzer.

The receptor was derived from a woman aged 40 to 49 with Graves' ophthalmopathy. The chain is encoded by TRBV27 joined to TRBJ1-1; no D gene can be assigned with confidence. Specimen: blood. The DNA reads TGTGCCAGCACCACCTTCCGGGAAGGTGAAAACACTGAAGCTTTCTTT. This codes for CASTTFREGENTEAFF.